This T cell receptor beta chain was observed in a study of blood T cell repertoires in COVID-19. The wider study: The cDNA or gDNA used as material had been derived from T cells, B-cell-depleted T cells, or PBMCs.

Cohort assignment relied on participant-reported clinical history. Under the authors' procedure: Cell counts per sample came from amplifying reference gene primers. The data were produced by immunoSEQ multiplex PCR, yet TCRdb's version contains in-frame clones alone and is incomplete. The V and J calls and clone size were taken over from that table, and D and trimming were inferred from the DNA. The table has a few hundred thousand clones, around 84% seen once. This clonotype was sampled from a woman between 50 and 59 years old who had recovered from COVID-19. The material sequenced was PBMCs or T cells enriched from blood (not recorded which).

In DNA, the CDR3 is TGCGCCAGCAGCCCACACATTGAGGTCACTGAAGCTTTCTTT. Protein sequence: CASSPHIEVTEAFF. The chain has TRBV4-3 and TRBJ1-1; no reliable D call. Germline V lookup: CDR1 LGHNA, CDR2 YSLEER. V was clipped by 4 bases and J by 4 bases, with 13 bases between them. The CDR3 runs 14 residues.